One and the same sample provided the 27 T cell receptor beta chains below, sequenced in a study of blood T cell repertoires in COVID-19. Produced via immunoSEQ multiplex PCR; TCRdb's table is partial and in-frame only. The top ten hold roughly 9.7% of the sample, which has about 76,000 clones, around 90% seen once. The source material was peripheral blood. The source of these receptors is a human donor in a cohort sampled during active COVID-19.

The genes are TRBV5-1 and TRBJ2-5; TRBD2 agrees at 11 bases. Germline CDR1 reads SGHRS; CDR2 reads YFSETQ. V gave up 4 bases and J gave up 2 bases; unmatched junction bases: 4. The CDR3 length is 15 residues. This CDR3 is CASSPGTSGQETQYF. CDR3 in DNA: TGCGCCAGCAGCCCAGGGACTAGCGGACAAGAGACCCAGTACTTC.

V usage is TRBV6-5 and J usage is TRBJ1-5; 11 nucleotides align to TRBD1. V lost 6 bases, J lost 4 bases, and 5 bases stayed unmatched. Germline V gene lookup returns CDR1 MNHEY and CDR2 SVGAGI. This CDR3 is 15 amino acids long. CDR3 protein: CASSQGQGENQPQHF. Written as DNA, the CDR3 is TGTGCCAGCAGCCAGGGACAGGGGGAAAATCAGCCCCAGCATTTT.

The gene calls are TRBV19 and TRBJ1-2, with D hard to call. V gave up 5 bases and J gave up 2 bases, with 12 bases separating them. CDR3 length equals 14 residues. CDR1 is LNHDA, CDR2 SQIVND, per germline (reference sequence). This CDR3 reads CASSSPPGNYGYTF. CDR3 coding DNA: TGTGCCAGTAGTTCACCCCCCGGGAACTATGGCTACACCTTC. The whole variable domain, filled in from reference TRBV19 and TRBJ1-2, reads DGGITQSPKYLFRKEGQNVTLSCEQNLNHDAMYWYRQDPGQGLRLIYYSQIVNDFQKGDIAEGYSVSREKKESFPLTVTSAQKNPTAFYLCASSSPPGNYGYTFGSGTRLTVV.

This clone has a handful of counts. This sequence joins TRBV6-5 and TRBJ2-2; 9 bases align to TRBD1. Germline trimming cut 8 bases from V and 4 bases from J; bases unmatched to any gene: 5. Per the germline V gene, CDR1 is MNHEY and CDR2 is SVGAGI. The CDR3 sequence is 14 residues long. CDR3 bases: TGTGCCAGCCAGGACAGGGGAGGCACCGGGGAGCTGTTTTTT. Its protein is CASQDRGGTGELFF.

This clone came up once. This rearrangement joins TRBV28 to TRBJ2-1; TRBD2 might be the D (6 bases). V dropped 6 bases and J dropped 8 bases, with 11 bases sitting between them. CDR1 and CDR2 (germline): MDHEN, SYDVKM. This CDR3 is built from 12 residues. This CDR3 is CASSQTSYEQFF. DNA for the CDR3: TGTGCCAGCAGCCAGACTAGTTATGAGCAGTTCTTC.

This clone was seen once. The V and J genes are TRBV15 and TRBJ2-1, with 7 bases that match TRBD2. This CDR3 region has 14 residues. Germline V CDR1 and CDR2: LNHNV, YYDKDF (reference sequence). The trim removed 1 base at V and 4 bases at J, leaving 1 base unmatched. CDR3 region: CATSRAGGYNEQFF. CDR3 DNA: TGTGCCACCAGCAGAGCGGGAGGATACAATGAGCAGTTCTTC.

The chain combines TRBV5-1 with TRBJ2-7; TRBD2 is a possible D gene (6 bases). The CDR3 loop spans 16 amino acids. Germline V gives CDR1 SGHRS, CDR2 YFSETQ. The V gene lost 3 bases and the J gene lost 1 base, with 17 bases spanning the gap. CDR3 DNA sequence: TGCGCCAGCAGCTATGGTGGCGGGACCGCATCCTACGAGCAGTACTTC. Protein product: CASSYGGGTASYEQYF.

The chain uses TRBV7-2 and TRBJ2-3; TRBD2 matches at 8 bases. The germline V gene has CDR1 SGHTA and CDR2 FQGNSA. V dropped 3 bases and J dropped 4; count of bases not matched to a gene: 9. The CDR3 runs to 16 residues. The CDR3 region is CASSFNGRAGADTQYF. The CDR3 coding sequence is TGTGCCAGCAGCTTCAACGGGAGGGCCGGGGCAGATACGCAGTATTTT.

The gene calls are TRBV27 and TRBJ2-5; D is undetermined. The CDR3 runs to 13 residues. The germline V and J ends were trimmed by 3 bases and 6 bases, with 11 bases remaining between them. CDR1 is MNHEY, CDR2 SMNVEV, per germline (reference sequence). The CDR3 coding sequence is TGTGCCAGCAGTTTCGGCGGTAGAAAGACCCAGTACTTC. This sequence encodes CASSFGGRKTQYF.

A single count supports this clone. V and J are TRBV4-1 and TRBJ2-1; the D gene is possibly TRBD1 (6 bases). Germline CDR1 and CDR2: MGHRA and YSYEKL. V lost 3 bases and J lost 8, with 11 bases in between. The CDR3 runs 13 residues. The CDR3 loop reads CASSQARGDEQFF. CDR3 nucleotides: TGCGCCAGCAGCCAGGCCAGGGGTGATGAGCAGTTCTTC.

This rearrangement joins TRBV7-9 to TRBJ2-3; tentative D call: TRBD2 (6 bases). This CDR3 spans 15 amino acids. Trimming left V 3 bases short and J 0 bases short, with 10 bases between. Per germline, CDR1 SEHNR and CDR2 FQNEAQ (reference sequence). In DNA form, the CDR3 reads TGTGCCAGCAGCTTCGGGGGATTTAGCACAGATACGCAGTATTTT. Translating gives CASSFGGFSTDTQYF.

This chain joins TRBV6-5 and TRBJ1-3; a possible D gene is TRBD1 (5 bases). Trimming removed 6 bases at V and 1 base at J, with 10 bases between. CDR1 is MNHEY, CDR2 SVGAGI, per germline. The CDR3 has 14 residues. The CDR3 DNA sequence: TGTGCCAGCAGCTCCGACAGTTCTGGAAACACCATATATTTT. This encodes CASSSDSSGNTIYF.

V is TRBV5-1 and J is TRBJ2-5; 10 bases fit TRBD1. With 4 bases clipped from V and 5 bases from J, the junction kept 8 bases outside the gene matches. The V gene's germline CDR1 is SGHRS and CDR2 YFSETQ. The CDR3 length is 15 residues. The CDR3 reads CASSLRQGATETQYF. The CDR3 nucleotides read TGCGCCAGCAGCCTCCGACAGGGGGCTACGGAGACCCAGTACTTC.

The table lists this clone with a count of one. The rearrangement uses TRBV7-3 and TRBJ2-1, with D perhaps matching TRBD2 (5 bases). Germline V CDR1 and CDR2: SGHTA, FQGTGA. The CDR3 spans 14 residues. Trimming pared 5 bases from V and 0 bases from J, leaving 8 bases between. The DNA of the CDR3 is TGTGCCAGCAGCCCCGGGATCTCCTACAATGAGCAGTTCTTC. Amino acids: CASSPGISYNEQFF.

The chain has TRBV4-2 and TRBJ2-2; D is possibly TRBD2 (6 bases). Germline CDR1 is LGHNA and CDR2 is YNFKEQ. V was shortened by 3 bases and J by 3 bases, with 14 bases between the two germline ends. This CDR3 region has 16 residues. The CDR3 bases are TGTGCCAGCAGCCAGCTAGGGGACTCTTACACCGGGGAGCTGTTTTTT. Translating gives CASSQLGDSYTGELFF.

This sequence joins TRBV7-2 and TRBJ2-3, with 10 bases lining up with TRBD2. This CDR3 spans 17 amino acids. V shed 1 base and J 3 bases; nucleotides not matched to a gene: 7. Germline V gene lookup returns CDR1 SGHTA and CDR2 FQGNSA. Here the CDR3 reads CASSLGVAGGVTDTQYF. The DNA of the CDR3 is TGTGCCAGCAGCTTAGGGGTAGCGGGAGGCGTGACAGATACGCAGTATTTT.

V and J are TRBV9 and TRBJ2-3; maybe TRBD2 (5 bases). Between the trimmed V and J ends, which lost 0 bases and 6 bases, there was a span of 23 bases. The germline V gene encodes CDR1 SGDLS and CDR2 YYNGEE. The CDR3 runs 18 residues. Here the CDR3 reads CASSVGRGAAVLSDTQYF. The CDR3, as DNA: TGTGCCAGCAGCGTAGGCCGGGGAGCAGCCGTTCTGAGCGATACGCAGTATTTT.

The CDR3 loop is CASSLKRGGLHNEQFF. In DNA, the CDR3 is TGTGCCAGCAGCTTAAAACGAGGGGGTCTCCACAATGAGCAGTTCTTC. The chain uses TRBV7-3 and TRBJ2-1, with a possible D match to TRBD1 (6 bases). The germline CDR1 and CDR2 sequences are SGHTA and FQGTGA. V dropped 1 base and J dropped 5 bases, with 15 bases sitting between them. This CDR3 has 16 amino acids.

The chain carries TRBV5-1 and TRBJ2-1; D may be TRBD1 (6 bases). In germline, CDR1 is SGHRS, CDR2 YFSETQ. V lost 5 bases, J lost 4 bases, and 16 bases lay in between. The CDR3 sequence is 15 residues long. The CDR3 DNA reads as TGCGCCAGCAGTCAGACAGGTTCGGGGTACAATGAGCAGTTCTTC. As protein: CASSQTGSGYNEQFF.

The CDR3 sequence is CASSSQGIGNTIYF. CDR3 sequence (DNA): TGTGCCAGCAGCTCACAGGGCATTGGAAACACCATATATTTT. This chain connects TRBV3-1 (or the pseudogene TRBV3-2) to TRBJ1-3; TRBD1 is a possible D gene (6 bases). Trimming took 5 bases from V and 3 from J, leaving 11 bases between them. From germline, CDR1 is LGHDT and CDR2 YNNKEL (reference sequence). The CDR3 covers 14 residues.

The chain carries TRBV11-2 and TRBJ2-3, with 14 bases aligning to TRBD2. Germline-derived CDR1 and CDR2 are SGHAT and FQNNGV. This CDR3 contains 17 residues. With V trimmed by 5 bases and J by 0 bases, 4 bases remained unmatched. CDR3: CASSTRTSGRSTDTQYF. CDR3 bases: TGTGCCAGCAGCACCCGGACTAGCGGGAGGAGCACAGATACGCAGTATTTT.

V gene TRBV7-8 combines with J gene TRBJ2-3, with 12 bases that match TRBD2. The V segment lost 5 bases and the J segment 4 bases; nucleotides outside the gene matches: 4. The CDR3 is 15 amino acids. Germline V lookup: CDR1 SGHVS, CDR2 FQNEAQ. CDR3 bases: TGTGCCAGCAGCCCTAGCGGGGGGGGTTCAGATACGCAGTATTTT. Protein sequence: CASSPSGGGSDTQYF.

This clone was recorded only once. This chain joins TRBV6-6 and TRBJ2-2, with 8 bases identical to TRBD1. CDR3 length equals 14 residues. The germline V gene has CDR1 MNHNY and CDR2 SVGAGI (reference sequence). J was trimmed by 0 bases and V by 10 bases; bases with no gene match: 4. The CDR3 sequence: CATRGLANTGELFF. CDR3 nucleotides: TGTGCCACCAGGGGGCTCGCGAACACCGGGGAGCTGTTTTTT.

This clone appeared a single time. V and J are TRBV27 and TRBJ2-7, with 10 bases identical to TRBD1. Trimming removed 4 bases from V and 4 bases from J; junction bases left unmatched: 7. The germline CDR1 and CDR2 sequences are MNHEY and SMNVEV (reference sequence). There are 15 residues in the CDR3. The CDR3 protein is CASSSPGTGDYEQYF. The DNA for the CDR3 is TGTGCCAGCAGTTCACCCGGGACAGGGGATTACGAGCAGTACTTC.

The chain combines TRBV5-1 with TRBJ2-3, with 9 nucleotides matching TRBD2. CDR3 length: 16 amino acids. The ends lost 2 bases at V and 2 bases at J; junction bases unmatched: 6. The germline CDR1 and CDR2 sequences are SGHRS and YFSETQ. Here the CDR3 DNA reads TGCGCCAGCAGCTTAAGGCTAGCGGGAATCACAGATACGCAGTATTTT. Its protein is CASSLRLAGITDTQYF.

The chain joins TRBV19 to TRBJ2-4; perhaps TRBD1 as D (8 bases). This CDR3 has 19 amino acids. V was cut by 3 bases and J by 9 bases, with 30 bases left in between. Germline assignment: CDR1 LNHDA and CDR2 SQIVND (reference sequence). CDR3 residues: CASSIPPHKQGGSFGIQYF. In DNA form, the CDR3 reads TGTGCCAGTAGTATTCCCCCCCACAAACAGGGGGGGTCGTTCGGCATTCAGTACTTC.

V gene TRBV4-1 combines with J gene TRBJ1-6; tentative D call: TRBD1 (5 bases). This CDR3 has 15 residues. CDR1 is MGHRA, CDR2 YSYEKL, per germline. The germline V and J ends were trimmed by 4 bases and 7 bases, with 14 bases remaining between them. The CDR3 region is CASSPMGLPNSPLHF. As DNA, the CDR3 is TGCGCCAGCAGCCCTATGGGACTGCCGAATTCACCCCTCCACTTT.